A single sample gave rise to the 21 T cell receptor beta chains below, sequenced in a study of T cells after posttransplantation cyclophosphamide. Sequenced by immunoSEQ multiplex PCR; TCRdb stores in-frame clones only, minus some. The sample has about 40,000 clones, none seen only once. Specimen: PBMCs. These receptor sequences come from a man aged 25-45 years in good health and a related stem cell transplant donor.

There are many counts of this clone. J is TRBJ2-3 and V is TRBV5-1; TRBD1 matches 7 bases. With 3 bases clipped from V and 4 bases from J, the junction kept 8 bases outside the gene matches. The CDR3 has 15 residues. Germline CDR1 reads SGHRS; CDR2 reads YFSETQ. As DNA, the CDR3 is TGCGCCAGCAGCTCCGGGACAGCCATTTCAGATACGCAGTATTTT. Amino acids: CASSSGTAISDTQYF.

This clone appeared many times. The CDR3: CASSFGGARVAEQYF. In DNA form, the CDR3 reads TGTGCCAGCAGCTTTGGGGGGGCTCGGGTCGCCGAGCAGTACTTC. The chain is built from TRBV5-4 and TRBJ2-7; weak D call: TRBD2 (7 bases). V lost 2 bases, J lost 6 bases, and 18 bases lay in between. The length of the CDR3 is 15 residues. The germline V gene encodes CDR1 SGHNT and CDR2 YYREEE (reference sequence).

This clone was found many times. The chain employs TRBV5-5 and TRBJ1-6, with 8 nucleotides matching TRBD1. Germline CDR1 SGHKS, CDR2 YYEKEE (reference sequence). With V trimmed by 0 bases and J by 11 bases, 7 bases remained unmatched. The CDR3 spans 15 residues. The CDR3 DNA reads TGTGCCAGCAGCTTGGATCCAGGGGGCAGGGCACCCCTCCACTTT. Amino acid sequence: CASSLDPGGRAPLHF.

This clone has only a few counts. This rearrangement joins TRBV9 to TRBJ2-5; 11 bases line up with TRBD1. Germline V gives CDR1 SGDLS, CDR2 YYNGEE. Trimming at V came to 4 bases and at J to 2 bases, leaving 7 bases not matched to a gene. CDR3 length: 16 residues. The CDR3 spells CASSPRTGGLQETQYF. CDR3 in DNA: TGTGCCAGCAGCCCTAGGACAGGGGGCCTACAAGAGACCCAGTACTTC.

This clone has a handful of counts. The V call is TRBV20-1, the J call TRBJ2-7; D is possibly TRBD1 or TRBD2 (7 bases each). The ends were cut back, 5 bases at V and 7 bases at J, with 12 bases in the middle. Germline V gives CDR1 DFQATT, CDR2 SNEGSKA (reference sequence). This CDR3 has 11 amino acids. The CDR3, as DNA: TGCAGTGCTGGGAGGGGGCAGGAGCAGTACTTC. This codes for CSAGRGQEQYF.

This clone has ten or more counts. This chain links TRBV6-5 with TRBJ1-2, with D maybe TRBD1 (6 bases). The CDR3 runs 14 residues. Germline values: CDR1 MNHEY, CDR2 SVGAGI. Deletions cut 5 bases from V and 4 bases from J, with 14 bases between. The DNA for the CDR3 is TGTGCCAGCAGTCCCTCGGGACACCTCTATGGCTACACCTTC. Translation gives CASSPSGHLYGYTF.

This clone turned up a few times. CDR3 loop: CASSLLAGTPLETQYF. The CDR3 DNA reads as TGTGCCAGCAGCTTACTAGCGGGGACGCCACTTGAGACCCAGTACTTC. This rearrangement joins TRBV7-3 to TRBJ2-5, with 9 bases lining up with TRBD2. Germline assignment: CDR1 SGHTA and CDR2 FQGTGA. V shed 2 bases and J 5 bases; nucleotides not matched to a gene: 9. This CDR3 spans 16 amino acids.

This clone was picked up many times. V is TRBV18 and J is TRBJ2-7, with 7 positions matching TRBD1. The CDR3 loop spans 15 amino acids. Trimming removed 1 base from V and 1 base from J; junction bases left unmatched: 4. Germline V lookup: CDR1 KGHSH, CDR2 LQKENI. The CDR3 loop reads CASSPLETGSYEQYF. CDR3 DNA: TGTGCCAGCTCACCACTCGAGACAGGGTCCTACGAGCAGTACTTC.

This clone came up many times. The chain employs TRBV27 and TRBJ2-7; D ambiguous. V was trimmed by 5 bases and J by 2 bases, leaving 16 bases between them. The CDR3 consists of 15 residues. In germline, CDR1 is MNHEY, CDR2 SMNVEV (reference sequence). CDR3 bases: TGTGCCAGCAGTCCCCGAGCGCAGCTTACCTACGAGCAGTACTTC. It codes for CASSPRAQLTYEQYF.

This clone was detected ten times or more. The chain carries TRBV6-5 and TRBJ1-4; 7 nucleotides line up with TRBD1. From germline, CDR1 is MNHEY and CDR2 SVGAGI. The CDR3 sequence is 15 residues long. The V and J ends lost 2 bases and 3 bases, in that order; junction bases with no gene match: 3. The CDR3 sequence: CASSYGGQSNEKLFF. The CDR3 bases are TGTGCCAGCAGTTACGGGGGACAGTCTAATGAAAAACTGTTTTTT.

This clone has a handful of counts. CDR3 sequence reads: CASSFTSGGGTDTQYF. DNA of the CDR3: TGCGCCAGCAGCTTTACTAGCGGGGGGGGGACAGATACGCAGTATTTT. The genes are TRBV5-1 and TRBJ2-3; TRBD2 matches 13 bases. The V and J ends lost 2 bases and 3 bases, in that order; junction bases with no gene match: 3. Germline CDR1 reads SGHRS; CDR2 reads YFSETQ. This CDR3 is 16 amino acids long.

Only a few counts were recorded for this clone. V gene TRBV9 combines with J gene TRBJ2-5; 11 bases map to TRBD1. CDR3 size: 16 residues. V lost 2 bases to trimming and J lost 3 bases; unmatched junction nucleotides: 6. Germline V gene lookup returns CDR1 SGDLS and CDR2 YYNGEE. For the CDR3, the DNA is TGTGCCAGCAGCGTCGGACAGGGGGCTATGGAAGAGACCCAGTACTTC. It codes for CASSVGQGAMEETQYF.

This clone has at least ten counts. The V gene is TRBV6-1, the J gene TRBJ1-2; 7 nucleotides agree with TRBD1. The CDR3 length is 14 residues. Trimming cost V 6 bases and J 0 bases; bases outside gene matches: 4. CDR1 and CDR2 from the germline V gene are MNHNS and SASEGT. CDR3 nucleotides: TGTGCCAGCAGCCGACAGGGTACTAACTATGGCTACACCTTC. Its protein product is CASSRQGTNYGYTF.

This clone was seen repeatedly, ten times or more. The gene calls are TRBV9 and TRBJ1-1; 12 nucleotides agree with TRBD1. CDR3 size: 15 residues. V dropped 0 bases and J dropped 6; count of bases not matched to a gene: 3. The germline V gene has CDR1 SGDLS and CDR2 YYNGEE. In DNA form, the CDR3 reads TGTGCCAGCAGCGTAGGGGGACAGGGGGCGGCTGAAGCTTTCTTT. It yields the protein CASSVGGQGAAEAFF.

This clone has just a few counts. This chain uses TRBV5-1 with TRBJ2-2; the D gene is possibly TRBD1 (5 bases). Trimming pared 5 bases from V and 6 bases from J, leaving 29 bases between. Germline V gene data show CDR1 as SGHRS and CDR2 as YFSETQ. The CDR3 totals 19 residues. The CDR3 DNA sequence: TGCGCCAGCAGACAGGATCCCCAGGGTATGAATCCGTCACCCGGGGAGCTGTTTTTT. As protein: CASRQDPQGMNPSPGELFF.

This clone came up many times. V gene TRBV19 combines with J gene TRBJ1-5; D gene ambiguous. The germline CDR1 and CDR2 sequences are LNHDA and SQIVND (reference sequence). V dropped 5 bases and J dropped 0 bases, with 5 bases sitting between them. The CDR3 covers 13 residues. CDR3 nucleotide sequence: TGTGCCAGTAGTTGGGCTAGCAATCAGCCCCAGCATTTT. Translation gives CASSWASNQPQHF. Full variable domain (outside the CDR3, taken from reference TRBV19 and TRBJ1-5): DGGITQSPKYLFRKEGQNVTLSCEQNLNHDAMYWYRQDPGQGLRLIYYSQIVNDFQKGDIAEGYSVSREKKESFPLTVTSAQKNPTAFYLCASSWASNQPQHFGDGTRLSIL.

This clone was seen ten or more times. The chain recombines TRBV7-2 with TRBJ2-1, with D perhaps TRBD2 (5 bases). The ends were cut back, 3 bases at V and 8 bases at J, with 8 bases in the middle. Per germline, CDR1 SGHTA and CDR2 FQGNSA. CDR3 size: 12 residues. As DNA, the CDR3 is TGTGCCAGCAGCTTTTCCGGGGATGAGCAGTTCTTC. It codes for CASSFSGDEQFF.

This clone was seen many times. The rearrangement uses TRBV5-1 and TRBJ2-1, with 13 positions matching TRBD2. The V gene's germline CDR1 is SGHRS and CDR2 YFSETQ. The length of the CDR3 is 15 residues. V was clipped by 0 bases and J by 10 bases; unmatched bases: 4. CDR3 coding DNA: TGCGCCAGCAGCTTGGGGACTAGCGGGGGCGGGGAGCAGTTCTTC. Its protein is CASSLGTSGGGEQFF.

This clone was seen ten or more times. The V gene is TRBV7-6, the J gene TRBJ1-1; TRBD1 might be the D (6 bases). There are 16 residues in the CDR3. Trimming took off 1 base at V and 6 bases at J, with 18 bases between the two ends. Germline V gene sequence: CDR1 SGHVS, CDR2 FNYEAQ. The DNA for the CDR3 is TGTGCCAGCAGCTTAGGTACAGGGTATTCTATCGCTGAAGCTTTCTTT. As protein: CASSLGTGYSIAEAFF.

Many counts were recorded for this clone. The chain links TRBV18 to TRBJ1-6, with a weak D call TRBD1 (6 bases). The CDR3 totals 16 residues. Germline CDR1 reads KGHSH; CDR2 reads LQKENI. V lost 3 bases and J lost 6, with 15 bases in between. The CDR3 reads CASSPRDTGFNSPLHF. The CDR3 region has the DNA TGTGCCAGCTCACCCCGGGACACCGGTTTTAATTCACCCCTCCACTTT.

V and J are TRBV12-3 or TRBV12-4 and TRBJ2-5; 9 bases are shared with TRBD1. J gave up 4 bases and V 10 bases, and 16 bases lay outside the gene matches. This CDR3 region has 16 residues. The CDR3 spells CATTRVGQGYGETQYF. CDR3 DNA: TGTGCCACAACGCGCGTGGGACAGGGTTACGGAGAGACCCAGTACTTC.